The T cell receptor beta chain under discussion was sequenced for a study of blood T cells in healthy people across ages (dated by TCRdb to 2013 to 2016). In the study overall: Template switching captured roughly one uniquely barcoded TCR beta cDNA molecule per two T cells in model experiments. The study measured age-related changes in TCR beta repertoire diversity using deep sequencing normalized with unique cDNA molecular identifiers. The donors were divided into four age groups: young (average around 15 years), middle-aged (around 41), aged (under 70) and long-lived (82). Donors of different ages were randomly distributed across sequencing lanes to avoid experimental bias. Two additional independent replicas of 1 million unique cDNA reads from the same blood draw were analyzed for two donors (one aged 18 to 30 and one aged 80 or older).

Paper-wide results and their limitations: Total diversity estimates from one million sequenced T cells were considered lower bounds and underestimates. Compared with the aged group, more naive CD4+ T cells, fewer expanded clones and increased TCR diversity were shown by the long-lived group, suggesting age selection. There was a strong correlation between observed TCR beta diversity and the percentage of naive T cells measured by flow cytometry. Since profiling was done on bulk unsorted PBMCs, naive and antigen-experienced compartments could not be conclusively compared. Because donor CMV infection status was unknown, age-related changes in expanded clonotypes were potentially confounded. As age increased, observed TCR beta diversity per million T cells dropped in a roughly linear way, and a significant reduction was already evident by age approximately 40.

The donors were around 39 Caucasian individuals from Russia, aged roughly 6 to 100 years, who were systemically healthy. Each donor gave 8 to 10 milliliters of peripheral blood, collected into EDTA-treated Vacutainer tubes. PBMCs were isolated by Ficoll-Paque density-gradient centrifugation, with at least 6 million obtained per sample. Total RNA was extracted from PBMCs with Trizol reagent, with at least 6 micrograms obtained per sample. The percentages of naive CD45RAhigh/CD27high T cells were determined by flow cytometry on a PBMC aliquot from every donor. The CDR3 spans 13 residues, from the cysteine through the phenylalanine. CDR3 DNA is the only sequence kept; it has 39 bases, read in frame from the first base. CDR1 and CDR2 (SGHRS, YFSETQ) derive from the germline V gene. The library was made by 5' RACE. Sequencing used an Illumina HiSeq 2500. A second roughly 7 to 11 cycle PCR used a sample-barcoded 5' primer and a J-beta primer mix. A template-switch 5' adaptor carrying 12 random nucleotides introduced a unique molecular identifier onto each TCR beta cDNA molecule. Each sample yielded at least 3 million CDR3-containing paired-end reads. All of the RNA was converted into first-strand cDNA using the Mint cDNA synthesis kit, with a TRBC-specific oligonucleotide serving as the primer. All cDNA was treated with uracil-DNA glycosylase and then went through a first 18-cycle PCR with the universal primers M1SS and BC2_uni_R. The original pipeline was this. Each sample was normalized by randomly selecting 1 million high-quality reads, each carrying a distinct molecular identifier. Instead of being binned into consensus sequences, reads that shared molecular identifiers were thrown out. MiTCR, run with a Q25 quality threshold and the strictest error-elimination algorithm, handled CDR3 identification, clonotype clustering and error correction. Lower-bound total TCR beta diversity was estimated with a nonparametric unseen species model using Euler transformation. The public reads were quality trimmed at Q25 with fastp and then assembled into clones with MiXCR by TCRdb, keeping productive beta chains. A single entry per CDR3 protein holds the most common genes and DNA from its merged rows. The V and J calls, along with clone size, are taken from TCRdb and not from the paper's own processing. This sample gives 1,500,000 or so distinct CDR3 sequences in total; around 59% of them show up just once. 5% to 7% of the sample lies in the top ten.

This clonotype came up a few times. Its antigen remains unidentified. Per-base quality was not reported, and no clone a single base away is much larger than it. Sequenced sample: blood. The rearrangement combines TRBV5-1 with TRBJ2-4; the D gene is unclear. The assigned J gene may be wrong: the sequence end matches TRBJ2-7 better. The receptor comes from a man between 18 and 29 years old in good health. The nucleotide sequence reads as follows: TGCGCCAGCAGCTTGGGCACCTACTACGAGCAGTACTTC. Its protein product is CASSLGTYYEQYF.